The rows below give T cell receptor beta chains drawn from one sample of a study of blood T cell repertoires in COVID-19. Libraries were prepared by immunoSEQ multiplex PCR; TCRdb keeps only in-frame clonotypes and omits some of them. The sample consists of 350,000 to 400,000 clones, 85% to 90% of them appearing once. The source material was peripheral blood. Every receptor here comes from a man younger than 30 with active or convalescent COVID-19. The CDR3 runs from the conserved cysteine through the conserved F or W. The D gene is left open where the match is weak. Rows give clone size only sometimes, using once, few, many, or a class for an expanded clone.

CDR3 protein: CASSEMRGQGFGDTQYF
CDR3 DNA: TGTGCCAGCAGTGAAATGAGGGGACAGGGGTTCGGAGATACGCAGTATTTT
V gene: TRBV6-1
J gene: TRBJ2-3
clone size: -
D gene: TRBD1

CDR3 protein: CASSFGTRLYEQYF
CDR3 DNA: TGTGCCAGCAGCTTCGGGACTAGACTCTACGAGCAGTACTTC
V gene: TRBV5-4
J gene: TRBJ2-7
clone size: -
D gene: TRBD2

CDR3 protein: CASSKGITVGYTEAFF
CDR3 DNA: TGTGCCAGCAGCAAAGGGATAACAGTAGGATACACTGAAGCTTTCTTT
V gene: TRBV21-1
J gene: TRBJ1-1
clone size: -
D gene: -

CDR3 protein: CASGSLNTEAFF
CDR3 DNA: TGTGCCAGCGGGAGTTTGAACACTGAAGCTTTCTTT
V gene: TRBV2
J gene: TRBJ1-1
clone size: -
D gene: -

CDR3 protein: CASSLAGTAKNEKLFF
CDR3 DNA: TGTGCCAGCAGCTTAGCCGGGACAGCCAAAAATGAAAAACTGTTTTTT
V gene: TRBV7-2
J gene: TRBJ1-4
clone size: few
D gene: TRBD1

CDR3 protein: CASSLGLADYNEQFF
CDR3 DNA: TGTGCTAGCAGCTTGGGACTAGCGGATTACAATGAGCAGTTCTTC
V gene: TRBV7-7
J gene: TRBJ2-1
clone size: -
D gene: TRBD2

CDR3 protein: CASSKVWSPSYNEQFF
CDR3 DNA: TGTGCCAGCAGCAAAGTGTGGAGTCCGTCCTACAATGAGCAGTTCTTC
V gene: TRBV21-1
J gene: TRBJ2-1
clone size: -
D gene: -

CDR3 protein: CASSEGVGARLANYGYTF
CDR3 DNA: TGTGCCAGCAGTGAAGGTGTTGGGGCCCGATTAGCTAACTATGGCTACACCTTC
V gene: TRBV2
J gene: TRBJ1-2
clone size: -
D gene: -

CDR3 protein: CASSLVGEEFEKLFF
CDR3 DNA: TGTGCCAGCAGCTTAGTCGGGGAGGAATTTGAAAAACTGTTTTTT
V gene: TRBV7-9
J gene: TRBJ1-4
clone size: -
D gene: -

CDR3 protein: CASSAAAGGNYGYTF
CDR3 DNA: TGTGCCAGCAGCGCCGCAGCAGGGGGCAACTATGGCTACACCTTC
V gene: TRBV21-1
J gene: TRBJ1-2
clone size: -
D gene: -

CDR3 protein: CASSLGDRGLYGYTF
CDR3 DNA: TGTGCCAGCAGCTTAGGGGACAGGGGGCTCTATGGCTACACCTTC
V gene: TRBV11-2
J gene: TRBJ1-2
clone size: -
D gene: TRBD1

CDR3 protein: CASSLVAGAYSEQFF
CDR3 DNA: TGTGCCAGCAGCTTGGTAGCGGGAGCCTACTCTGAGCAGTTCTTC
V gene: TRBV7-3
J gene: TRBJ2-1
clone size: -
D gene: TRBD2

CDR3 protein: CASSGQTSGSTDTQYF
CDR3 DNA: TGCGCCAGCAGTGGGCAGACTAGCGGGAGCACAGATACGCAGTATTTT
V gene: TRBV10-2
J gene: TRBJ2-3
clone size: -
D gene: TRBD2

CDR3 protein: CASTPGWGEETQYF
CDR3 DNA: TGTGCCAGCACCCCGGGGTGGGGGGAAGAGACCCAGTACTTC
V gene: TRBV6-5
J gene: TRBJ2-5
clone size: once
D gene: -

CDR3 protein: CASSLTGGTSYNEQFF
CDR3 DNA: TGTGCCAGCAGCTTAACTGGCGGGACCTCCTACAATGAGCAGTTCTTC
V gene: TRBV7-2
J gene: TRBJ2-1
clone size: -
D gene: -

CDR3 protein: CASKGAASGRSADTQYF
CDR3 DNA: TGTGCCAGCAAAGGGGCAGCTAGCGGAAGATCTGCAGATACGCAGTATTTT
V gene: TRBV25-1
J gene: TRBJ2-3
clone size: -
D gene: TRBD2